These 10 T cell receptor beta chains share one sample of origin, sequenced in a study of blood T cell repertoires in COVID-19. Sequenced by immunoSEQ multiplex PCR; TCRdb stores in-frame clones only, minus some. The sample lists approximately 220,000 clones, 75% to 85% seen once, with 6.5% to 9% in the top ten. The sequenced sample consisted of PBMCs or T cells enriched from blood (not recorded which). These receptors all stem from a woman in her thirties or forties with acute COVID-19.

This clone was seen a handful of times. This sequence joins TRBV7-8 and TRBJ1-5; 7 nucleotides line up with TRBD1. This CDR3 spans 14 amino acids. Germline V lookup: CDR1 SGHVS, CDR2 FQNEAQ. The V segment lost 3 bases and the J segment 3 bases; nucleotides outside the gene matches: 2. The CDR3 reads CASSFDRANQPQHF. CDR3 bases: TGTGCCAGCAGCTTTGACAGGGCCAATCAGCCCCAGCATTTT.

The gene calls are TRBV13 and TRBJ1-6; tentative D call: TRBD1 (5 bases). The CDR3 length is 16 residues. Germline-derived CDR1 and CDR2 are PRHDT and FYEKMQ (reference sequence). The V end was cut by 3 bases, the J end by 4 bases, with 13 bases between. CDR3 amino acids: CASSFEGALYNSPLHF. The CDR3 DNA reads TGTGCCAGCAGCTTCGAAGGGGCCCTATATAATTCACCCCTCCACTTT.

CDR3 sequence reads: CASSKAGAGRQETQYF. Here the CDR3 DNA reads TGTGCCAGCAGCAAAGCCGGCGCTGGGCGCCAAGAGACCCAGTACTTC. The V call is TRBV21-1, the J call TRBJ2-5; the table names TRBD1, a call not compared with the DNA. TRBV21-1 is noted as a pseudogene. The CDR3 is 16 residues long.

The chain is built from TRBV19 and TRBJ2-3; maybe TRBD2 (6 bases). The germline CDR1 and CDR2 sequences are LNHDA and SQIVND (reference sequence). Trimming cost V 4 bases and J 4 bases, with 12 bases left between them. The length of the CDR3 is 14 residues. DNA for the CDR3: TGTGCCAGTAGTAGCTTAGCGGTCGCAGATACGCAGTATTTT. Amino acids: CASSSLAVADTQYF.

This chain links TRBV28 with TRBJ1-4, with 8 bases fitting TRBD1. CDR1 and CDR2 from the germline V gene are MDHEN and SYDVKM. This CDR3 is 15 amino acids long. Trimming removed 6 bases from V and 0 bases from J; junction bases left unmatched: 3. CDR3 sequence (DNA): TGTGCCAGCAGAAACAGGGGGGCAACTAATGAAAAACTGTTTTTT. Protein sequence: CASRNRGATNEKLFF.

The chain joins TRBV28 to TRBJ2-3; 14 bases agree with TRBD2. With V trimmed by 3 bases and J by 4 bases, 12 bases remained unmatched. Germline values: CDR1 MDHEN, CDR2 SYDVKM. The CDR3 length is 19 residues. The CDR3 DNA reads as TGTGCCAGCAGTTTGGGGCTCGGACTAGCGGGGGGCTCGCCAGATACGCAGTATTTT. Residues: CASSLGLGLAGGSPDTQYF.

The rearrangement joins TRBV2 to TRBJ2-2; 11 bases line up with TRBD1. The CDR3 totals 18 residues. J lost 4 bases, V lost 0 bases, and 7 bases had no gene match. CDR1 and CDR2 (germline): SNHLY, FYNNEI. CDR3: CASSEALLGTGGTGELFF. The CDR3 DNA is TGTGCCAGCAGTGAAGCGCTTTTGGGGACAGGGGGCACCGGGGAGCTGTTTTTT. The whole variable domain, remainder taken from reference TRBV2 and TRBJ2-2, is EPEVTQTPSHQVTQMGQEVILRCVPISNHLYFYWYRQILGQKVEFLVSFYNNEISEKSEIFDDQFSVERPDGSNFTLKIRSTKLEDSAMYFCASSEALLGTGGTGELFFGEGSRLTVL.

The chain carries TRBV5-1 and TRBJ2-7, with D possibly matching TRBD2 (6 bases). There are 14 residues in the CDR3. The V gene's germline CDR1 is SGHRS and CDR2 YFSETQ. Trimming pared 3 bases from V and 3 bases from J, leaving 13 bases between. The CDR3 reads CASSSGDGHYEQYF. Written as DNA, the CDR3 is TGCGCCAGCAGCTCGGGGGACGGCCACTACGAGCAGTACTTC.

The V call is TRBV6-2 or TRBV6-3, the J call TRBJ2-1; 9 positions agree with TRBD2. Per germline, CDR1 MNHEY and CDR2 SVGEGT. The CDR3 loop spans 16 amino acids. Trimming at V came to 4 bases and at J to 8 bases, leaving 12 bases not matched to a gene. CDR3 bases: TGTGCCAGCAGTTCTCCGCCGAGCGGGAGGATCGATGAGCAGTTCTTC. Encoded protein: CASSSPPSGRIDEQFF.

This clone was seen more than once but under ten times. The CDR3 DNA follows: TGTGCCAGCAGCTTGTTGCAGGGCAAGTACGAGCAGTACTTC. It codes for CASSLLQGKYEQYF. The chain joins TRBV7-8 to TRBJ2-7, with D perhaps matching TRBD1 (5 bases). The germline V and J ends were trimmed by 3 bases and 4 bases, with 13 bases remaining between them. Germline V gene lookup returns CDR1 SGHVS and CDR2 FQNEAQ. The length of the CDR3 is 14 residues.